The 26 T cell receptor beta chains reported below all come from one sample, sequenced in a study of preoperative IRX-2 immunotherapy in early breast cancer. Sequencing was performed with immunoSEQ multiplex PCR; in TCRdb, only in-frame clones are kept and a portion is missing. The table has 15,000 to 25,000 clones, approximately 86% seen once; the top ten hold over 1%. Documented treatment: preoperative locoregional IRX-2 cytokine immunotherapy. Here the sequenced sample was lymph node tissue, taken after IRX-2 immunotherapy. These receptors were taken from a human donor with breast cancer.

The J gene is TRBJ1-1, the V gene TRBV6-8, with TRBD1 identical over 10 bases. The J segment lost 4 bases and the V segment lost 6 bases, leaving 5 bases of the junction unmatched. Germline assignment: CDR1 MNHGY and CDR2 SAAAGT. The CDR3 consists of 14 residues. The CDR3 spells CASSRGTGATEAFF. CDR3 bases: TGTGCCAGCAGCCGCGGGACAGGGGCCACTGAAGCTTTCTTT.

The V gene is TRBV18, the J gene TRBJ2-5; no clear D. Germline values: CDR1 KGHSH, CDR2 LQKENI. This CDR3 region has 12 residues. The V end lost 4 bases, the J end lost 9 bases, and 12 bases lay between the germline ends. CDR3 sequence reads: CASSRGKEPQYF. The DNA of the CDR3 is TGTGCCAGCTCACGCGGAAAGGAGCCCCAGTACTTC.

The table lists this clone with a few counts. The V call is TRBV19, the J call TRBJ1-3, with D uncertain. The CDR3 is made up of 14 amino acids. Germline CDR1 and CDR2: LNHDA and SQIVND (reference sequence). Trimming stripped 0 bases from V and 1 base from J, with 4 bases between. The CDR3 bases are TGTGCCAGTAGTATAGATCCGTCTGGAAACACCATATATTTT. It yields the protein CASSIDPSGNTIYF.

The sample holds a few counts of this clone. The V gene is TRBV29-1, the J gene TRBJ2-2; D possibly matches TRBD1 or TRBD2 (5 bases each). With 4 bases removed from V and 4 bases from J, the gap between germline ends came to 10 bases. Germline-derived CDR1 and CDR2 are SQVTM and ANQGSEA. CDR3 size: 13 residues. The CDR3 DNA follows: TGCAGCGTTGTGAGGGGTTTCACCGGGGAGCTGTTTTTT. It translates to CSVVRGFTGELFF.

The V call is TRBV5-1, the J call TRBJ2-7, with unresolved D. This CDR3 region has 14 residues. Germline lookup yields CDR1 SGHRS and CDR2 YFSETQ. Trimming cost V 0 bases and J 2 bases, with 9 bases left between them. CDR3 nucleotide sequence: TGCGCCAGCAGCTTGGCCCCCACAGCCTACGAGCAGTACTTC. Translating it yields CASSLAPTAYEQYF.

In DNA form, the CDR3 reads TGTGCCAGCAGCCAATCGAGGACAAGGGCGTATGGCTACACCTTC. Amino acid sequence: CASSQSRTRAYGYTF. J is TRBJ1-2 and V is TRBV16; TRBD1 might be the D (5 bases). The V gene's germline CDR1 is KGHSY and CDR2 FQNENV. The germline V and J ends were trimmed by 0 bases and 5 bases, with 13 bases remaining between them. The CDR3 is 15 residues long. Looking up the rest from reference TRBV16 and TRBJ1-2 gives the full variable domain: GEEVAQTPKHLVRGEGQKAKLYCAPIKGHSYVFWYQQVLKNEFKFLISFQNENVFDETGMPKERFSAKCLPNSPCSLEIQATKLEDSAVYFCASSQSRTRAYGYTFGSGTRLTVV.

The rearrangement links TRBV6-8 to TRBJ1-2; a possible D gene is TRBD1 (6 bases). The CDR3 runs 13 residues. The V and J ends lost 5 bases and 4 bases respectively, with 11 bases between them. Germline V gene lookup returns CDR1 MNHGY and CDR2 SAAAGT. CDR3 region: CASSPQGTYGYTF. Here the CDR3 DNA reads TGTGCCAGCAGTCCACAGGGAACCTATGGCTACACCTTC.

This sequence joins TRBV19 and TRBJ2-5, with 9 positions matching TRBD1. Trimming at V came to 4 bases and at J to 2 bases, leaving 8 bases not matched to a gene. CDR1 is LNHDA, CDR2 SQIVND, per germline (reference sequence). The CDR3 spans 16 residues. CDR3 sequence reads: CASSTQAGTGQETQYF. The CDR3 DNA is TGTGCCAGTAGTACTCAAGCCGGGACAGGGCAAGAGACCCAGTACTTC.

The CDR3 region is CASSRGADYGYTF. Here the CDR3 DNA reads TGCGCCAGCAGCAGGGGGGCCGACTATGGCTACACCTTC. This chain links TRBV10-2 with TRBJ1-2, with TRBD1 matching 7 bases. The CDR3 runs 13 residues. Trimming cost V 6 bases and J 3 bases; bases outside gene matches: 4. Germline V gives CDR1 WSHSY, CDR2 SAAADI.

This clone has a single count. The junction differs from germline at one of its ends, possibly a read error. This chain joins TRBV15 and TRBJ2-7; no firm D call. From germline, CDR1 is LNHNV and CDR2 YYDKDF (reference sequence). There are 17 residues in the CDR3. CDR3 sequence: CATSRDLPPGQSSEQYF. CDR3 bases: TGTGCCACCAGCAGAGATTTACCCCCCGGGCAATCCTCCGAGCAGTACTTC.

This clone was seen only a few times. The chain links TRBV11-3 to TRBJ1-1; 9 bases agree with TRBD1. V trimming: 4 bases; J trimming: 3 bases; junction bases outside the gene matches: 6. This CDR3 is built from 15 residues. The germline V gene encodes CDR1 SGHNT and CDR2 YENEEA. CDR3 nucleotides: TGTGCCAGCAGCTCACAGGGGGCGGGGGACACTGAAGCTTTCTTT. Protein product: CASSSQGAGDTEAFF.

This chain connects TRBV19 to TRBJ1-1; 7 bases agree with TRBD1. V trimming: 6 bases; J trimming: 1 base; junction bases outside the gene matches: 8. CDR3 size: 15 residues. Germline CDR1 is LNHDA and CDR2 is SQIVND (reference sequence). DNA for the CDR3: TGTGCCAGTAGAAAAGACAGGGACTGGAACACTGAAGCTTTCTTT. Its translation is CASRKDRDWNTEAFF.

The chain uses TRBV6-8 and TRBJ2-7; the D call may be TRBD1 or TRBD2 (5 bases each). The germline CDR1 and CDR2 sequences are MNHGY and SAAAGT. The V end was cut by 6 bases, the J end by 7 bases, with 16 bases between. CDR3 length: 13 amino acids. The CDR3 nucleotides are TGTGCCAGCAGGGGGACGGCCCTACTGGAGCAGTACTTC. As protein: CASRGTALLEQYF.

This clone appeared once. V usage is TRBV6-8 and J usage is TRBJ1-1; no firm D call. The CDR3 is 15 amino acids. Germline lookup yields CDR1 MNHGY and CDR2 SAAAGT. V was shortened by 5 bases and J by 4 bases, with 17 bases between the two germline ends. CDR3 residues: CASSRSESGSTEAFF. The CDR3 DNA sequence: TGTGCCAGCAGTCGAAGCGAGTCGGGCTCCACTGAAGCTTTCTTT.

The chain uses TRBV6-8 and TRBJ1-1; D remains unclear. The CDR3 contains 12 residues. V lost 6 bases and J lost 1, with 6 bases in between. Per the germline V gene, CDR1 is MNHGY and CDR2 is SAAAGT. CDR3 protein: CASRVGNTEAFF. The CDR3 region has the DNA TGTGCCAGCAGAGTAGGGAACACTGAAGCTTTCTTT.

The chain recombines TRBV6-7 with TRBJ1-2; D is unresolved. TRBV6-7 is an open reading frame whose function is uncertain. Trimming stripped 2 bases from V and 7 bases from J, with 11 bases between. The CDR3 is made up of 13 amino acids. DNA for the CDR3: TGTGCCAGCAGTTACGGCAGATCAACTGGCTACACCTTC. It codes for CASSYGRSTGYTF.

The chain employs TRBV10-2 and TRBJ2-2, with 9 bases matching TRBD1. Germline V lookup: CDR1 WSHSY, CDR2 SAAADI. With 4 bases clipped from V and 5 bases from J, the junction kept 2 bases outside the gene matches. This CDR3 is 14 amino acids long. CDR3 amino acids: CASSGQGVTGELFF. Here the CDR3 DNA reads TGCGCCAGCAGTGGACAGGGGGTGACCGGGGAGCTGTTTTTT.

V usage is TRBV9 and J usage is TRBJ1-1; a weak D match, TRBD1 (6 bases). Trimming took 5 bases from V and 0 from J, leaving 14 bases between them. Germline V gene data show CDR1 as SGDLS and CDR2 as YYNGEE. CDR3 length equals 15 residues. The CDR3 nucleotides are TGTGCCAGCAGTGTCCCGGGACACCTGAACACTGAAGCTTTCTTT. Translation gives CASSVPGHLNTEAFF.

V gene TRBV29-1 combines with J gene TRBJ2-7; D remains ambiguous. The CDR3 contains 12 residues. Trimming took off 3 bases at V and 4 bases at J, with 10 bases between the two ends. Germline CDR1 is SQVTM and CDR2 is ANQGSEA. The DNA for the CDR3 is TGCAGCGTTGAGGGGTCTCAATACGAGCAGTACTTC. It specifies CSVEGSQYEQYF.

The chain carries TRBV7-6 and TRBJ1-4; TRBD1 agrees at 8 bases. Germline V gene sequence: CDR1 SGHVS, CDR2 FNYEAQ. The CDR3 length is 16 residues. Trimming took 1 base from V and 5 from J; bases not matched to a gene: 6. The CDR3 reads CASSLEGQALNEKLFF. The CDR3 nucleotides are TGTGCCAGCAGCTTAGAGGGACAGGCCCTGAATGAAAAACTGTTTTTT.

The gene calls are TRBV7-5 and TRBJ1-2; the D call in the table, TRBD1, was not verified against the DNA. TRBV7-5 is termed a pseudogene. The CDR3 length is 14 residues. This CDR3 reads CASSLETGVGGYTF. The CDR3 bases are TGTGCCAGCAGCTTAGAAACAGGAGTCGGTGGCTACACCTTC.

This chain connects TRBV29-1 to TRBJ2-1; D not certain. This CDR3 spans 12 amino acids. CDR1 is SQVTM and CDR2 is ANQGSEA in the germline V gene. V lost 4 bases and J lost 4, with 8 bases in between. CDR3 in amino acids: CSVVARYNEQFF. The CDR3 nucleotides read TGCAGCGTTGTGGCGAGGTACAATGAGCAGTTCTTC.

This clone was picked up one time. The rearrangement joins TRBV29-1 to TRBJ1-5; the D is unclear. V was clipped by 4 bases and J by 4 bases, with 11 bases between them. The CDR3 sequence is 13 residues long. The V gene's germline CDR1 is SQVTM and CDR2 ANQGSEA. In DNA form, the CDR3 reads TGCAGCGTTGTTTACGGGGTAAATCAGCCCCAGCATTTT. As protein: CSVVYGVNQPQHF.

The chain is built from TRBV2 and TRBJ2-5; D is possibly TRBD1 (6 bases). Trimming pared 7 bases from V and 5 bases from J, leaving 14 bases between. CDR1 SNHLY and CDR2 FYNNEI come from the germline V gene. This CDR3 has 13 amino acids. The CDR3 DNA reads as TGTGCCAGCAAGAGTTACAGGGAGGAGACCCAGTACTTC. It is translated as CASKSYREETQYF. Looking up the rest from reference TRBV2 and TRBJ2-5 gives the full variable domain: EPEVTQTPSHQVTQMGQEVILRCVPISNHLYFYWYRQILGQKVEFLVSFYNNEISEKSEIFDDQFSVERPDGSNFTLKIRSTKLEDSAMYFCASKSYREETQYFGPGTRLLVL.

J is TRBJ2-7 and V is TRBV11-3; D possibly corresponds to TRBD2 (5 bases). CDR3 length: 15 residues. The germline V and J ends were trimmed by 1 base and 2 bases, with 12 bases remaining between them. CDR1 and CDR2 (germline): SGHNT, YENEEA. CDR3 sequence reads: CASSLVLASTYEQYF. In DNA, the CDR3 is TGTGCCAGCAGCTTAGTGTTAGCGTCCACCTACGAGCAGTACTTC.

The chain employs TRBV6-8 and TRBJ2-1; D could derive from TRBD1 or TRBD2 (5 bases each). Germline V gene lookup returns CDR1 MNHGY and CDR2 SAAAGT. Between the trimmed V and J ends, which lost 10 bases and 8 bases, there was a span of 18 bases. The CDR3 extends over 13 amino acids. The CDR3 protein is CAIRGELGDEQFF. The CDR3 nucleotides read TGTGCCATCAGAGGGGAGCTGGGCGATGAGCAGTTCTTC.